The 14 T cell receptor beta chains listed next were all sequenced from one sample in a study of control samples from healthy donors and cancer patients (dated by TCRdb to 2018 to 2021). Receptors were amplified or captured by the immunoSEQ multiplex PCR assay. Drawn from immuneACCESS, this table holds only the in-frame rearrangements with V and J called that TCRdb kept. Clones are partly lost; checked studies trace under half to an unresolved V gene and leave the rest unexplained. This sample lists about 140,000 clones; approximately 94% were detected once. The ten largest clonotypes hold 13% of the sample. Input material: blood. The receptors shown here come from a man aged 35-49 years in good health.

This chain connects TRBV5-4 to TRBJ1-4, with 9 bases matching TRBD1. The ends lost 1 base at V and 7 bases at J; junction bases unmatched: 5. Germline values: CDR1 SGHNT, CDR2 YYREEE (reference sequence). This CDR3 region has 15 residues. The CDR3 sequence is CASSLMGTGPEKLFF. DNA of the CDR3: TGTGCCAGCAGCTTGATGGGGACAGGGCCTGAAAAACTGTTTTTT.

The rearrangement links TRBV13 to TRBJ2-1; D unclear. Deletions cut 1 base from V and 1 base from J, with 8 bases between. The CDR3 covers 15 residues. CDR1 PRHDT and CDR2 FYEKMQ come from the germline V gene (reference sequence). In nucleotides, the CDR3 is TGTGCCAGCAGCTTAGCTGGCGGTTCCTACAATGAGCAGTTCTTC. Its protein is CASSLAGGSYNEQFF.

V usage is TRBV7-9 and J usage is TRBJ2-2, with 10 bases matching TRBD2. Germline V gene sequence: CDR1 SEHNR, CDR2 FQNEAQ (reference sequence). CDR3 length: 14 amino acids. Trimming removed 5 bases from V and 6 bases from J; junction bases left unmatched: 3. CDR3: CASSPLAGAGELFF. The CDR3 DNA reads TGTGCCAGCAGCCCTCTAGCGGGAGCCGGGGAGCTGTTTTTT.

V is TRBV19 and J is TRBJ2-2; D call uncertain. CDR1 LNHDA and CDR2 SQIVND come from the germline V gene (reference sequence). The V gene lost 6 bases and the J gene lost 13 bases, with 18 bases spanning the gap. The CDR3 length is 13 residues. CDR3 sequence reads: CASRVQGMGGLFF. The CDR3 DNA reads TGTGCCAGTAGAGTACAAGGAATGGGCGGGCTGTTTTTT.

V usage is TRBV30 and J usage is TRBJ1-1, with D tentatively TRBD1 (5 bases). Looked up from germline, CDR1 is GTSNPN and CDR2 is SVGIG (reference sequence). This CDR3 comprises 12 residues. V was cut by 4 bases and J by 4 bases, with 10 bases left in between. The CDR3 protein is CAWTGMSTEAFF. Here the CDR3 DNA reads TGTGCCTGGACAGGGATGAGCACTGAAGCTTTCTTT.

On this clone: The sample has other DNA sequences that encode this CDR3 too. The chain links TRBV6-5 to TRBJ1-2; D is perhaps TRBD1 (6 bases). The ends were cut back, 3 bases at V and 4 bases at J, with 9 bases in the middle. CDR1 is MNHEY and CDR2 is SVGAGI in the germline V gene. The CDR3 sequence is 13 residues long. The CDR3 coding sequence is TGTGCCAGCAGTTATGAGGGGGGCTATGGCTACACCTTC. Its translation: CASSYEGGYGYTF.

CDR3 amino acids: CASSLSPVRNQPQHF. CDR3 nucleotide sequence: TGTGCCAGCAGTTTATCGCCAGTTCGCAATCAGCCCCAGCATTTT. The V gene is TRBV28, the J gene TRBJ1-5; unclear D gene. V was clipped by 1 base and J by 2 bases, with 9 bases between them. Germline assignment: CDR1 MDHEN and CDR2 SYDVKM. CDR3 length equals 15 residues.

The rearrangement links TRBV27 to TRBJ1-4; TRBD1 matches at 10 bases. The CDR3 is 16 amino acids. CDR1 and CDR2 (germline): MNHEY, SMNVEV (reference sequence). After removal of 6 bases from V and 4 bases from J, the junction contained 8 bases not matched to a gene. DNA of the CDR3: TGTGCCAGCAGGAAACATGGACAGGGGGGTAATGAAAAACTGTTTTTT. Encoded protein: CASRKHGQGGNEKLFF.

The chain joins TRBV29-1 to TRBJ2-7, with 7 bases fitting TRBD1. Looked up from germline, CDR1 is SQVTM and CDR2 is ANQGSEA. The V and J ends lost 6 bases and 3 bases, in that order; junction bases with no gene match: 14. The CDR3 sequence is 15 residues long. CDR3 loop: CSVRQGSLLVYEQYF. The CDR3 region has the DNA TGCAGCGTCCGACAGGGTTCGCTTCTGGTCTACGAGCAGTACTTC.

In nucleotides, the CDR3 is TGTGCCAGCAGACCGGGACAGACGAGCTCCTATAATTCACCCCTCCACTTT. It encodes CASRPGQTSSYNSPLHF. V gene TRBV7-9 combines with J gene TRBJ1-6; 7 positions agree with TRBD1. With V trimmed by 6 bases and J by 0 bases, 8 bases remained unmatched. The CDR3 consists of 17 residues. Germline V gene data show CDR1 as SEHNR and CDR2 as FQNEAQ (reference sequence).

The chain carries TRBV7-2 and TRBJ1-5; 9 bases align to TRBD1. CDR3 length: 16 residues. Germline-derived CDR1 and CDR2 are SGHTA and FQGNSA. J was trimmed by 7 bases and V by 5 bases; bases with no gene match: 12. Here the CDR3 reads CASSLVTGGRGQPQHF. In DNA, the CDR3 is TGTGCCAGCAGCCTAGTAACAGGGGGCCGTGGACAGCCCCAGCATTTT.

This clone was seen a single time. V and J are TRBV5-1 and TRBJ2-2; the D gene is possibly TRBD1 (6 bases). CDR1 is SGHRS and CDR2 is YFSETQ in the germline V gene. This CDR3 spans 16 amino acids. V lost 2 bases, J lost 4 bases, and 15 bases lay in between. The CDR3 DNA follows: TGCGCCAGCAGCTTCGGATTTGACAGGAGCACCGGGGAGCTGTTTTTT. Amino acid sequence: CASSFGFDRSTGELFF.

The chain links TRBV10-3 to TRBJ2-2, with unresolved D. Germline-derived CDR1 and CDR2 are ENHRY and SYGVKD. The CDR3 length is 12 residues. V lost 11 bases to trimming and J lost 5 bases, with 12 bases between them. The CDR3 DNA reads TGTGCCGGAAGGAACGTTACCGGGGAGCTGTTTTTT. This codes for CAGRNVTGELFF.

The gene calls are TRBV9 and TRBJ2-3, with TRBD2 identical over 14 bases. Germline lookup yields CDR1 SGDLS and CDR2 YYNGEE. Trimming cost V 3 bases and J 4 bases; bases outside gene matches: 10. CDR3 length: 18 amino acids. DNA of the CDR3: TGTGCCAGCAGCGGAAATCCGGGACTAGCGGGAGTTGCAGATACGCAGTATTTT. Translated: CASSGNPGLAGVADTQYF.